Listed below are T cell receptor beta chains from one sample, sequenced in a study of technical replicates of blood from a few donors. Sequencing used immunoSEQ multiplex PCR; TCRdb keeps in-frame clones, though not all of them. Counted here are roughly 79,000 clones, around four fifths occurring once; the ten biggest clones make up approximately 3.5%. Sample: PBMCs. The receptor source for this set is a human donor in good health. Some clones in this sample may be carry-over from other donors' samples. CDR3s include the opening cysteine and the closing phenylalanine or tryptophan. The D gene is left open where the match is weak. The size of a clone is reported for some rows only, either as once, few or many, or as a class for expanded clones.

TRBV29-1	.	TRBJ1-5	TRBD1	TGCAGCGTTGCGTCCGGGACAGGGATGCAGCCCCAGCATTTT	CSVASGTGMQPQHF
TRBV15	.	TRBJ2-7	TRBD2	TGTGCCACCAGCAGAGATTGGGTAGCGGGAGATTTGCAGTACTTC	CATSRDWVAGDLQYF
TRBV4-1	.	TRBJ2-7	.	TGCGCCAGCAGCCAAGGGAGAGAGCAGTACTTC	CASSQGREQYF
TRBV19	.	TRBJ1-5	TRBD1	TGTGCCAGTAGTAACCTCGGGACAGGGGGGGGCAATCAGCCCCAGCATTTT	CASSNLGTGGGNQPQHF
TRBV2	.	TRBJ1-5	TRBD1	TGTGCCAGCAGTGAGAGACAGGGGGCAAATCAGCCCCAGCATTTT	CASSERQGANQPQHF
TRBV29-1	.	TRBJ2-7	TRBD1	TGCAGCGTTGAAGATCGGGACAGGGGAAAGTACGAGCAGTACTTC	CSVEDRDRGKYEQYF
TRBV27	.	TRBJ2-7	TRBD2	TGTGCCAGCAGTTGGGCGGGAGGGCCACTCGAGCAGTACTTC	CASSWAGGPLEQYF
TRBV11-1	.	TRBJ2-2	.	TGTGCCAGCAGCCCTGTTAGTTTCACCGGGGAGCTGTTTTTT	CASSPVSFTGELFF
TRBV30	.	TRBJ1-5	.	TGTGCCTGGAGCCTGAGTAGCAATCAGCCCCAGCATTTT	CAWSLSSNQPQHF
TRBV7-9	.	TRBJ2-5	.	TGTGCCAGCAGCGTATGGACAGTCCAAGAGACCCAGTACTTC	CASSVWTVQETQYF
TRBV6-4	.	TRBJ2-1	TRBD1	TGTGCCAGCAGCAAGGGGACAGGGAGGAATGAGCAGTTCTTC	CASSKGTGRNEQFF
TRBV30	few	TRBJ1-2	.	TGTGCCTGGAATCCCCTGGGGAGGGGTGGCTACACCTTC	CAWNPLGRGGYTF
TRBV15	.	TRBJ2-5	.	TGTGCCACCAGCAGAGACAGGAAGGAGACCCAGTACTTC	CATSRDRKETQYF
TRBV6-5	.	TRBJ2-1	TRBD2	TGTGCCAGCAGTTACTTCGCGGGGGGGTTATACAATGAGCAGTTCTTC	CASSYFAGGLYNEQFF
TRBV7-6	.	TRBJ2-5	.	TGTGCCAGCAGCTTAGGGCGAGGGGAGACCCAGTACTTC	CASSLGRGETQYF
TRBV2	few	TRBJ2-1	TRBD2	TGTGCCAGCAGCGGACTAGGGGTAAATGAGCAGTTCTTC	CASSGLGVNEQFF
TRBV2	.	TRBJ2-2	.	TGTGCCAGCAGTCACGACAGTCCCGGCTCGTTTTTT	CASSHDSPGSFF
TRBV6-5	.	TRBJ2-7	.	TGTGCCAGCAGTTGGGACTCGGGGATAAACGAGCAGTACTTC	CASSWDSGINEQYF
TRBV11-1	once	TRBJ2-3	TRBD1	TGTGCCAGCAACCGGGACAGGGGCTCCGATACGCAGTATTTT	CASNRDRGSDTQYF
TRBV19	.	TRBJ2-3	.	TGTGCCAGCCAACCGGGACTTGGGCGAGCAGATACGCAGTATTTT	CASQPGLGRADTQYF
TRBV7-9	.	TRBJ2-2	.	TGTGCCAGCAGCTTGGGCGGGGCCGGGGAGCTGTTTTTT	CASSLGGAGELFF
TRBV7-6	.	TRBJ1-3	TRBD1	TGTGCCAGCAGCTTAGGGGGACAGGGGGACACCATATATTTT	CASSLGGQGDTIYF
TRBV7-2	.	TRBJ1-3	TRBD1	TGTGCCAGCAGCTTGGGACAGGCTGGAAACACCATATATTTT	CASSLGQAGNTIYF
TRBV4-3	.	TRBJ2-7	.	TGCGCCAGCAGCCAAGAAACCCTCGGGGCCTACGAGCAGTACTTC	CASSQETLGAYEQYF
TRBV7-6	.	TRBJ2-7	TRBD1	TGTGCCAGCAGCTTAGTCCCGGACAGGGGGCGGGACGAGCAGTACTTC	CASSLVPDRGRDEQYF
TRBV5-6	.	TRBJ1-4	TRBD1	TGTGCCAGCAGCCCAGGGGGCCGAAAAGAAAAACTGTTTTTT	CASSPGGRKEKLFF
TRBV27	.	TRBJ2-7	TRBD2	TGTGCCAGCAGTCCCCAGCGGGAGACAGTCGACGAGCAGTACTTC	CASSPQRETVDEQYF
TRBV10-3	.	TRBJ2-7	TRBD2	TGTGCCACACATCCCGGGGGGGGTTCATTCCACGAGCAGTACTTC	CATHPGGGSFHEQYF
TRBV12-5	.	TRBJ2-1	TRBD2	TGTGCTAGTGGTTTGGTAGCGGGGTACTACAATGAGCAGTTCTTC	CASGLVAGYYNEQFF
TRBV19	.	TRBJ1-1	.	TGTGCCAGTAGTAGACAGCCGAACACTGAAGCTTTCTTT	CASSRQPNTEAFF
TRBV6-5	.	TRBJ1-4	.	TGTGCCAGCAGTTACTCCAGGGAACCAACTAATGAAAAACTGTTTTTT	CASSYSREPTNEKLFF
TRBV7-9	.	TRBJ2-3	TRBD2	TGTGCCAGCAGCTTCCTAGCGGGGGGGATGGATACGCAGTATTTT	CASSFLAGGMDTQYF
TRBV9	once	TRBJ2-1	.	TGTGCCAGCAGCCCGGGGGACTTCTACAATGAGCAGTTCTTC	CASSPGDFYNEQFF
TRBV5-1	.	TRBJ2-1	.	TGCGCCAGCAGCTTGGTACGCGGTACTGAGCAGTTCTTC	CASSLVRGTEQFF
TRBV6-1	.	TRBJ1-1	.	TGTGCCAGCAGTGAAGTTGTACGGGCCGGGGGCACTGAAGCTTTCTTT	CASSEVVRAGGTEAFF
TRBV13	few	TRBJ1-2	TRBD1	TGTGCCAGCAGCGCAAGACAGGGTAACTATGGCTACACCTTC	CASSARQGNYGYTF
TRBV19	.	TRBJ1-2	.	TGTGCCAGTAGTATAAGAGGGCAGGGGACATATGGCTACACCTTC	CASSIRGQGTYGYTF
TRBV18	.	TRBJ1-1	TRBD1	TGTGCCAGCTCACCACAGGGACAGGGGAGGGGAGACACTGAAGCTTTCTTT	CASSPQGQGRGDTEAFF
TRBV30	.	TRBJ1-5	TRBD1	TGTGCCTGGAGCCAACAGGGGAATCAGCCCCAGCATTTT	CAWSQQGNQPQHF
TRBV18	.	TRBJ2-7	TRBD1	TGTGCCAGCTCACCAACGACAGGGGGTCTCTACGAGCAGTACTTC	CASSPTTGGLYEQYF
TRBV7-2	.	TRBJ2-7	.	TGTGCCAGCAGCTCTGGCCCCTACGAGCAGTACTTC	CASSSGPYEQYF
TRBV30	.	TRBJ2-2	TRBD1	TGTGCCTGGAGTGTACAGGACAGGGGCACCGGGGAGCTGTTTTTT	CAWSVQDRGTGELFF
TRBV18	.	TRBJ1-5	TRBD1	TGTGCCAGCTCACCGACAGGGGGAAACAATCAGCCCCAGCATTTT	CASSPTGGNNQPQHF
TRBV5-1	.	TRBJ2-5	.	TGCGCCAGCAAGGTCCCAGGGTCCCAAGAGACCCAGTACTTC	CASKVPGSQETQYF
TRBV4-2	.	TRBJ2-1	TRBD2	TGTGCCAGCAGCCAGGAGACTAGCGGGAATTACAATGAGCAGTTCTTC	CASSQETSGNYNEQFF
TRBV11-1	.	TRBJ2-5	.	TGTGCCAGCAGCGGACTCGTCCAAGAGACCCAGTACTTC	CASSGLVQETQYF
TRBV10-3	.	TRBJ2-3	.	TGTGCCGCCGATAGGGGGGATACGCAGTATTTT	CAADRGDTQYF